This T cell receptor (beta chain) emerged from a study of T cell responses to AZD1222 COVID-19 vaccine (dated by TCRdb to about 2021). The study in broad terms: AZD1222 recipients with second doses at about 4 weeks or about 12 weeks were pooled, because spike-specific TCR depth and breadth did not differ between schedules. TCR sequencing was performed for over 230 trial participants, of whom approximately 200 were given two doses of AZD1222 and 26 were given two doses of MenACWY control vaccine. Enrollment into the trials was organized by age into subgroups of 18-55, 56-69 and 70-plus years, and those subgroups contained around 150, 28 and 57 TCR-sequenced participants, respectively. What the work shows at the level of the full study, not this receptor alone: Conclusions about previously exposed vaccinees are limited because only 6 or 7 AZD1222 recipients were SARS-CoV-2 seropositive at baseline. In the small 56-69-year group, the increase in depth fell short of significance, most likely because of low power. After two AZD1222 doses, both the breadth and the depth of spike-specific TCRs were significantly higher than at day 0 and than in MenACWY recipients. No day 14 peak-response samples were available, so repertoires were characterized only after the peak T cell response. Epitopes outside the regions mutated in the B.1.351 and B.1.1.7 variants were reportedly recognized by nearly half of the unique spike-specific TCRs. Participants were mostly white British, with more females than males. The authors suggested clonal diversity may have been underestimated. The whole spike protein was spanned by vaccine-associated CD4 TCRs, and dominant responses were seen in regions 160-218 and 743-854.

The cysteine opens and the phenylalanine closes a CDR3 of 13 amino acids. Here the CDR3 DNA is all that survives: 39 bases in frame from base 1. V is clipped by 5 bases and J by 4 bases, and the sequence between their germline boundaries is 11 bases long. The germline V gene (reference sequence) yields MNHEY for CDR1 and SMNVEV for CDR2. The time point label here, explained by the study, means: baseline before first vaccination. Vaccinee samples were obtained from the UK trials COV001 and COV002, which included a single-blind randomized controlled phase 2/3 trial of AZD1222 (ChAdOx1 nCoV-19) in healthy adults. For TCRbeta chain sequencing, PBMC samples were collected from trial participants at day 0 and at day 28 after the second dose. Note on this clone: It has no known antigen specificity. Nothing much larger sits one base from this clone, and base qualities are not available.

The CDR3 regions of human TCRbeta chains were subjected to immunosequencing. Concerning the study's data processing: TCRs in the repertoires were compared against a reference library of SARS-CoV-2-specific TCRs that had been generated with the MIRA antigen-specificity platform. Breadth was defined as the fraction of unique TCRs that were SARS-CoV-2-associated. Depth was defined as the fraction of total T cells that were SARS-CoV-2-associated. Each spike-specific TCR was assigned to its reactive spike region and to a CD4 or CD8 class using the MIRA data. Log10-transformed breadth and depth values were compared by one-way ANOVA with Sidak's multiple comparisons tests. TCRdb took over this immuneACCESS table, retaining in-frame rearrangements with V and J assigned. Such tables are incomplete; in checked studies, under half of the missing clones stem from an unresolved V gene, and the remainder is unexplained. For V, J and clone size, that table is used; D and trimming come from the DNA. Here the sample has about 180,000 clones; around 88% occur a single time. Of the sample, 7.5% to 9.5% falls within the top ten clones.

Sequences were derived from peripheral blood, sampled on day 0 of AZD1222 vaccination. The chain is assembled from TRBV27 and TRBJ1-1; the D gene is not confidently resolved. The sequence was collected from an adult in good health. The CDR3 is CASSLRRVTEAFF. The DNA is as follows: TGTGCCAGCAGTCTAAGGAGGGTCACTGAAGCTTTCTTT.